Below, 20 T cell receptor beta chains from the same sample are listed, as sequenced in a study of T cell repertoires in cytomegalovirus infection. TCRdb processed the reads anew with MiXCR; each CDR3 protein has one entry. Among roughly 240,000 distinct CDR3 sequences listed, about 7% were seen once. Material: PBMCs. The receptors were sampled from a human donor in good health (CMV status not recorded). Some clones in this sample may be carry-over from other donors' samples.

This clonotype came up many times. The rearrangement joins TRBV20-1 to TRBJ1-1; TRBD1 agrees at 7 bases. This CDR3 comprises 14 residues. After removal of 0 bases from V and 10 bases from J, the junction contained 11 bases not matched to a gene. CDR1 and CDR2 (germline): DFQATT, SNEGSKA (reference sequence). CDR3 DNA: TGCAGTGCTAGAGAACGGTCTACTGACAGGGTAGCTTTCTTT. This gives the protein CSARERSTDRVAFF.

This clonotype was detected many times. The chain employs TRBV2 and TRBJ1-3, with D unclear. Trimming shortened V by 8 bases and J by 0 bases, and 5 bases separated the two germline ends. The CDR3 consists of 12 residues. Germline V gene data show CDR1 as SNHLY and CDR2 as FYNNEI. The CDR3 DNA is TGTGCCAGCGGGATCTCTGGAAACACCATATATTTT. Protein: CASGISGNTIYF.

This clonotype came up many times. The V call is TRBV5-1, the J call TRBJ1-2, with a weak D call TRBD1 (6 bases). Between the trimmed V and J ends, which lost 0 bases and 4 bases, there was a span of 7 bases. The germline V gene has CDR1 SGHRS and CDR2 YFSETQ. The CDR3 length is 13 residues. As DNA, the CDR3 is TGCGCCAGCAGCTTGGGGGACATCTATGGCTACACCTTC. Encoded protein: CASSLGDIYGYTF.

This clonotype was counted ten times or more. The V gene is TRBV6-1, the J gene TRBJ2-7; 7 bases match TRBD1. V lost 5 bases to trimming and J lost 5 bases; unmatched junction nucleotides: 15. The germline gives CDR1 MNHNS, CDR2 SASEGT. This CDR3 region has 16 residues. DNA for the CDR3: TGTGCCAGCAGTTCCTTGGGACAGCCAAGGCTTAACGAGCAGTACTTC. It codes for CASSSLGQPRLNEQYF.

This clonotype was seen many times. The V call is TRBV3-1, the J call TRBJ1-4, with 9 bases identical to TRBD1. J gave up 4 bases and V 0 bases, and 3 bases lay outside the gene matches. Germline CDR1 reads LGHDT; CDR2 reads YNNKEL (reference sequence). This CDR3 region has 16 residues. CDR3 sequence (DNA): TGTGCCAGCAGCCAAGAGGGACAGGGAGTTAATGAAAAACTGTTTTTT. It is translated as CASSQEGQGVNEKLFF.

The genes are TRBV7-2 and TRBJ2-1, with a weak D call TRBD2 (5 bases). The CDR3 length is 17 residues. V was shortened by 6 bases and J by 0 bases, with 18 bases between the two germline ends. The V gene's germline CDR1 is SGHTA and CDR2 FQGNSA. This chain's CDR3 is CASRSPGPRDSYNEQFF. The CDR3 bases are TGTGCCAGCAGATCTCCCGGTCCCCGGGACTCCTACAATGAGCAGTTCTTC.

This clonotype was seen ten or more times. The rearrangement joins TRBV29-1 to TRBJ1-1, with D uncertain. V lost 2 bases to trimming and J lost 3 bases, with 16 bases between them. The germline gives CDR1 SQVTM, CDR2 ANQGSEA. There are 15 residues in the CDR3. The CDR3 loop reads CSVERTRGMDTEAFF. The CDR3, as DNA: TGCAGCGTTGAACGAACGCGGGGTATGGACACTGAAGCTTTCTTT.

The sample holds many counts of this clonotype. V and J are TRBV11-2 and TRBJ2-2, with D possibly matching TRBD2 (6 bases). The V and J ends lost 1 base and 10 bases respectively, with 10 bases between them. This CDR3 contains 13 residues. Per the germline V gene, CDR1 is SGHAT and CDR2 is FQNNGV. Written as DNA, the CDR3 is TGTGCCAGCAGCTTAGGCGGGGCTACGGAGCTGTTTTTT. Translation gives CASSLGGATELFF.

The table lists this clonotype with many counts. The chain joins TRBV28 to TRBJ2-2; D uncertain. Germline loops: CDR1 MDHEN, CDR2 SYDVKM. CDR3 length: 14 amino acids. Trimming cost V 5 bases and J 3 bases, with 10 bases left between them. CDR3 nucleotides: TGTGCCAGCAGTGACCCTGGGGACACCGGGGAGCTGTTTTTT. It yields the protein CASSDPGDTGELFF.

There are many counts of this clonotype. The J gene is TRBJ1-1, the V gene TRBV7-9; TRBD1 might be the D (5 bases). This CDR3 is built from 15 residues. Germline V lookup: CDR1 SEHNR, CDR2 FQNEAQ (reference sequence). Trimming pared 2 bases from V and 4 bases from J, leaving 14 bases between. The CDR3 loop is CASSLSSGAITEAFF. The CDR3, as DNA: TGTGCCAGCAGCTTATCTTCCGGGGCGATCACTGAAGCTTTCTTT.

This clonotype came up many times. The chain has TRBV7-8 and TRBJ1-2; D unresolved. CDR3 size: 15 residues. V lost 3 bases and J 0 bases, leaving 11 bases between the germline ends. Germline V gene lookup returns CDR1 SGHVS and CDR2 FQNEAQ. CDR3 nucleotide sequence: TGTGCCAGCAGCTTGAGGACGGGAGCTAACTATGGCTACACCTTC. Its translation: CASSLRTGANYGYTF.

This clonotype has a count of ten or more. J is TRBJ1-3 and V is TRBV20-1; TRBD1 matches at 9 bases. The CDR3 is 16 residues long. Germline values: CDR1 DFQATT, CDR2 SNEGSKA (reference sequence). Germline trimming cut 0 bases from V and 7 bases from J; bases unmatched to any gene: 10. In DNA form, the CDR3 reads TGCAGTGCTAGAGACTTGCTAACAGGGGGCCGGAACACCATATATTTT. This sequence encodes CSARDLLTGGRNTIYF.

This clonotype was picked up many times. CDR3 coding DNA: TGTGCCAGCAGTATAAGGGGAAACAATTCACCCCTCCACTTT. It is translated as CASSIRGNNSPLHF. V is TRBV6-5 and J is TRBJ1-6; TRBD1 is a possible D gene (5 bases). Trimming cost V 5 bases and J 7 bases, with 12 bases left between them. The CDR3 extends over 14 amino acids. The germline gives CDR1 MNHEY, CDR2 SVGAGI.

Notes on this clonotype: The junction departs from germline at one end; a sequencing error may be responsible. The rearrangement joins TRBV20-1 to TRBJ2-2, with D perhaps TRBD2 (5 bases). The CDR3 extends over 13 amino acids. The germline CDR1 and CDR2 sequences are DFQATT and SNEGSKA (reference sequence). CDR3 amino acids: CSARLANTGELLF. As DNA, the CDR3 is TGCAGTGCTAGATTGGCGAACACCGGGGAGCTGTTGTTT.

This clonotype was seen ten or more times. The chain joins TRBV7-2 to TRBJ1-3; D possibly corresponds to TRBD1 (5 bases). The CDR3 is made up of 17 amino acids. V was cut by 2 bases and J by 0 bases, with 14 bases left in between. Germline V gives CDR1 SGHTA, CDR2 FQGNSA. The CDR3: CASSLPQGTSSGNTIYF. The CDR3 DNA reads TGTGCCAGCAGCTTACCGCAGGGAACTAGCTCTGGAAACACCATATATTTT.

In this sample, this clonotype turned up many times. CDR3 nucleotide sequence: TGTGCCAGCAGTCCTCGGACAGCGGGGAGCACTGAAGCTTTCTTT. Amino acids: CASSPRTAGSTEAFF. The chain combines TRBV12-3 or TRBV12-4 with TRBJ1-1; perhaps TRBD1 as D (6 bases). The V end lost 5 bases, the J end lost 4 bases, and 17 bases lay between the germline ends. The CDR3 has 15 residues.

The chain is built from TRBV9 and TRBJ1-1; D remains unclear. V gave up 3 bases and J gave up 0 bases, with 6 bases separating them. CDR3 length equals 13 residues. Per germline, CDR1 SGDLS and CDR2 YYNGEE. CDR3: CASSAAMNTEAFF. In nucleotides, the CDR3 is TGTGCCAGCAGCGCCGCTATGAACACTGAAGCTTTCTTT.

This clonotype occurred many times. This rearrangement joins TRBV7-2 to TRBJ2-7, with D perhaps given as TRBD1 or TRBD2 (5 bases each). The V end was cut by 2 bases, the J end by 3 bases, with 11 bases between. From germline, CDR1 is SGHTA and CDR2 FQGNSA. CDR3 size: 14 residues. The CDR3 protein is CASSLPGRNYEQYF. The CDR3 DNA follows: TGTGCCAGCAGCTTACCGGGACGGAACTACGAGCAGTACTTC.

The gene calls are TRBV19 and TRBJ2-1; 7 bases fit TRBD1. Germline V gene data show CDR1 as LNHDA and CDR2 as SQIVND (reference sequence). V dropped 3 bases and J dropped 2; count of bases not matched to a gene: 4. There are 15 residues in the CDR3. This CDR3 reads CASSIGDSTYNEQFF. CDR3 nucleotides: TGTGCCAGTAGTATCGGGGACAGCACCTACAATGAGCAGTTCTTC.

Concerning this clonotype itself: With a much larger clone just one base away, this may be a read error. This chain uses TRBV6-5 with TRBJ2-3, with 9 nucleotides matching TRBD1. The V gene's germline CDR1 is MNHEY and CDR2 SVGAGI. The CDR3 consists of 15 residues. Trimming at V came to 7 bases and at J to 4 bases, leaving 9 bases not matched to a gene. The DNA of the CDR3 is TGTGCCAGCAATCAAACAGGGGGCGCGTCAGATACGCAGTATTTT. It translates to CASNQTGGASDTQYF.